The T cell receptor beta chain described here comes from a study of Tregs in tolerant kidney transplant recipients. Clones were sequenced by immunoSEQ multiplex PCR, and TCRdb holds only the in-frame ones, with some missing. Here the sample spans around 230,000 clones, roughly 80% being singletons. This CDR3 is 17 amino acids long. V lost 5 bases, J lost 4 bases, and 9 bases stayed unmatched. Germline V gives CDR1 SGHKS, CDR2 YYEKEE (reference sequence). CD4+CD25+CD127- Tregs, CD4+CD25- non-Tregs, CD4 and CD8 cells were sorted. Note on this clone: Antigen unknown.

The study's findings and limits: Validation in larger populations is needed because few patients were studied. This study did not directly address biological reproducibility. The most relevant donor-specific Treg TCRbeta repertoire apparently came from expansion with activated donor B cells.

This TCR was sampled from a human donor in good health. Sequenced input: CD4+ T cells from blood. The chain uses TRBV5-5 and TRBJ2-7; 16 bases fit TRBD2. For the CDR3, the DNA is TGTGCCAGCAGGCTGGGACTAGCGGGAGGGCCAACATACGAGCAGTACTTC. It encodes CASRLGLAGGPTYEQYF.